Listed here are 9 T cell receptor beta chains from one sample, sequenced in a study of blood T cell repertoires in COVID-19. TCRdb keeps only in-frame clones here, not all; method: immunoSEQ multiplex PCR. The sample has 72,000 or so clones; approximately 80% are singletons. Sequencing was done on a sample of peripheral blood. The receptors stem from a man aged 70 or older who had recovered from COVID-19.

This clone was counted a few times. The chain employs TRBV6-2 or TRBV6-3 and TRBJ2-3; the match to TRBD2 covers 8 bases. CDR3 length: 13 residues. Unmatched junction bases numbered 4, after V lost 5 bases and J lost 6 bases. In germline, CDR1 is MNHEY, CDR2 SVGEGT. CDR3 region: CASSPGTRDTQYF. As DNA, the CDR3 is TGTGCCAGCAGTCCCGGGACTAGGGATACGCAGTATTTT.

This rearrangement joins TRBV30 to TRBJ1-3, with 8 bases lining up with TRBD1. This CDR3 spans 16 amino acids. Trimming cost V 3 bases and J 0 bases; bases outside gene matches: 7. The V gene's germline CDR1 is GTSNPN and CDR2 SVGIG (reference sequence). This chain's CDR3 is CAWRRDRSYSGNTIYF. CDR3 DNA sequence: TGTGCCTGGAGAAGGGACAGGTCCTACTCTGGAAACACCATATATTTT.

The V gene is TRBV19, the J gene TRBJ1-5, with D maybe TRBD1 (5 bases). The length of the CDR3 is 16 residues. Germline CDR1 is LNHDA and CDR2 is SQIVND (reference sequence). With 3 bases removed from V and 4 bases from J, the gap between germline ends came to 16 bases. Here the CDR3 reads CASSILGDRSNQPQHF. The CDR3 nucleotides are TGTGCCAGTAGTATTTTGGGTGACAGAAGTAATCAGCCCCAGCATTTT.

The chain couples TRBV19 to TRBJ2-7, with 8 bases aligning to TRBD1. J gave up 3 bases and V 5 bases, and 15 bases lay outside the gene matches. Germline CDR1 reads LNHDA; CDR2 reads SQIVND (reference sequence). This CDR3 has 17 amino acids. The chain's CDR3 is CASSLSGQGGISYEQYF. The CDR3 DNA follows: TGTGCCAGTAGTCTATCAGGACAGGGTGGAATTAGCTACGAGCAGTACTTC.

The CDR3 reads CASSRDRQGSPLHF. The CDR3 nucleotides read TGTGCCAGCAGCCGCGACAGGCAAGGCTCACCCCTCCACTTT. The rearrangement joins TRBV9 to TRBJ1-6; possibly TRBD1 for D (6 bases). V lost 4 bases and J 10 bases, leaving 15 bases between the germline ends. The CDR3 runs 14 residues. Germline V gene sequence: CDR1 SGDLS, CDR2 YYNGEE.

V gene TRBV28 combines with J gene TRBJ1-1; D uncertain. The CDR3 runs to 14 residues. From germline, CDR1 is MDHEN and CDR2 SYDVKM. V lost 5 bases to trimming and J lost 5 bases, with 15 bases between them. DNA for the CDR3: TGTGCCAGCAGTCCGGAGTTCCGAGCGACTGAAGCTTTCTTT. Its translation is CASSPEFRATEAFF.

The chain couples TRBV27 to TRBJ2-7; 9 bases match TRBD2. V trimming: 9 bases; J trimming: 4 bases; junction bases outside the gene matches: 10. There are 14 residues in the CDR3. The germline V gene has CDR1 MNHEY and CDR2 SMNVEV (reference sequence). This CDR3 reads CASAIAGAIYEQYF. The DNA for the CDR3 is TGTGCCAGTGCTATAGCGGGAGCGATATACGAGCAGTACTTC.

This chain connects TRBV5-4 to TRBJ2-5, with a tentative D call TRBD2 (5 bases). V lost 4 bases to trimming and J lost 3 bases, with 16 bases between them. Germline V gives CDR1 SGHNT, CDR2 YYREEE (reference sequence). The CDR3 totals 15 residues. CDR3 nucleotides: TGTGCCAGCAGCCTCGGCGCGGGTTTAAAAGAGACCCAGTACTTC. It specifies CASSLGAGLKETQYF.

J is TRBJ2-1 and V is TRBV6-2 or TRBV6-3, with TRBD2 identical over 10 bases. The CDR3 loop spans 17 amino acids. Trimming removed 6 bases from V and 5 bases from J; junction bases left unmatched: 13. The germline gives CDR1 MNHEY, CDR2 SVGEGT. The CDR3 nucleotides are TGTGCCAGCAGCCGGTTGGGCGGGACTAGCGTGGACAATGAGCAGTTCTTC. Translation: CASSRLGGTSVDNEQFF.